The clone carrying this TCR beta chain was counted at least ten times. The TCR beta profiling, which covered VDJ combination and CDR3 sequence, was carried out using genomic DNA as the template. TCRdb re-called the reads through MiXCR, storing one row per CDR3 protein. Here the sample spans about 170,000 distinct CDR3 sequences, more than 45% being singletons. Trimming pared 4 bases from V and 2 bases from J, leaving 6 bases between. CDR1 and CDR2 from the germline V gene are LGHDT and YNNKEL (reference sequence). CDR3 length: 12 amino acids. Patients included in sequencing had previously demonstrated CD8+CD57+ cell expansion by flow cytometry. As a group, the patients uniformly had severe acquired aplastic anemia. The sample belongs to a study of CD8+CD57+ T cells in acquired aplastic anemia. Study summary: Average DNA yield from sorted CD4+ and CD8+ cells was about 3 ug.

This clonotype was obtained from a human donor with aplastic anemia. Specimen: sorted CD4+, CD8+, or CD8+CD57+ T cells (not recorded which) from PBMCs. The chain links TRBV3-1 to TRBJ2-7; D gene unclear. CDR3 amino acids: CASSLQTYEQYF. Here the CDR3 DNA reads TGTGCCAGCAGCCTACAGACCTACGAGCAGTACTTC.